This TCR beta chain was sequenced in a study of T cells after posttransplantation cyclophosphamide. General study results and limits: Donor-recipient repertoire similarity was low at 1-2 months, rising over year one.

TCRdb's table, derived via immunoSEQ multiplex PCR, lists solely in-frame clones and lacks some. The table has 6,000 or so clones, about 98% seen once. A note on this clone: As yet, its antigen is unknown.

The CDR3 is 13 amino acids. The V end lost 6 bases, the J end lost 6 bases, and 14 bases lay between the germline ends. Germline V CDR1 and CDR2: SNHLY, FYNNEI. Input material: memory CD4+ T cells sorted from PBMCs. This sequence originates from a man in his forties or fifties in good health, CMV-negative, and a related stem cell transplant donor. This rearrangement joins TRBV2 to TRBJ1-2, with unresolved D. CDR3 bases: TGTGCCAGCAGGAGCGGGCCGCTCGATGGCTACACCTTC. It specifies CASRSGPLDGYTF.